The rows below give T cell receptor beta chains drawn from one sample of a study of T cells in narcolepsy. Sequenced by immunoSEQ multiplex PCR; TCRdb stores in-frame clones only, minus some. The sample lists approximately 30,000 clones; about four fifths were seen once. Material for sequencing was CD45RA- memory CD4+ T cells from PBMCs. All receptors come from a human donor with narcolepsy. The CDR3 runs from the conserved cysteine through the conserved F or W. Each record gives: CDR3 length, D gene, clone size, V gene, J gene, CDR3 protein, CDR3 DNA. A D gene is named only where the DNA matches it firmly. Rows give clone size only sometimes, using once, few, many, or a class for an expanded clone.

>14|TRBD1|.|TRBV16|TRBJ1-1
CASSPQGEGTEAFF
TGTGCCAGCAGCCCACAGGGGGAGGGCACTGAAGCTTTCTTT
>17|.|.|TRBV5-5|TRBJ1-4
CASSLTPPGSRNEKLFF
TGTGCCAGCAGCTTGACACCTCCAGGCAGTAGGAATGAAAAACTGTTTTTT
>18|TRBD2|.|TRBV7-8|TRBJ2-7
CASSPGLAGGLGTNEQYF
TGTGCCAGCAGCCCGGGACTAGCGGGGGGGTTAGGCACCAACGAGCAGTACTTC
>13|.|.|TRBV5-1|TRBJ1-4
CASSLGLNEKLFF
TGCGCCAGCAGTTTAGGGTTAAATGAAAAACTGTTTTTT
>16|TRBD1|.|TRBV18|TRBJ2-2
CASSRETGGNTGELFF
TGTGCCAGCTCACGCGAGACAGGGGGCAACACCGGGGAGCTGTTTTTT
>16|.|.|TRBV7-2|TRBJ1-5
CASSPAQGRFNQPQHF
TGTGCCAGCAGCCCCGCACAGGGCCGTTTTAATCAGCCCCAGCATTTT
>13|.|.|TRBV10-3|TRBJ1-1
CAISRGGNTEAFF
TGTGCCATCAGTAGGGGGGGGAACACTGAAGCTTTCTTT
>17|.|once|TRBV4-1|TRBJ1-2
CASSQDASGGVNYGYTF
TGCGCCAGCAGCCAAGATGCTAGTGGGGGCGTTAACTATGGCTACACCTTC
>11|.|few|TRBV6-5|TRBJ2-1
CASSPVGEQFF
TGTGCCAGCAGCCCCGTGGGTGAGCAGTTCTTC
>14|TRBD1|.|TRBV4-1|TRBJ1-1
CASSPGTGVYEAFF
TGCGCCAGCAGCCCCGGGACAGGGGTCTATGAAGCTTTCTTT
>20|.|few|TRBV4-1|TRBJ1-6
CASSQAGGPPLRSYNSPLHF
TGCGCCAGCAGCCAAGCGGGGGGCCCGCCTTTGCGGTCCTATAATTCACCCCTCCACTTT
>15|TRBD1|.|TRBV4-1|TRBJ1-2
CASRPGQGANYGYTF
TGCGCCAGCAGACCGGGACAGGGGGCCAACTATGGCTACACCTTC
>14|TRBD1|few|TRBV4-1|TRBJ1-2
CASSQAGGVSGYTF
TGCGCCAGCAGCCAAGCAGGGGGCGTCTCTGGCTACACCTTC